These 16 T cell receptor beta chains share one sample of origin, sequenced in a study of T cell repertoires in ileal Crohn's disease. TCRdb's table, derived via immunoSEQ multiplex PCR, lists solely in-frame clones and lacks some. The sample records roughly 18,000 clones, roughly 85% being singletons. Sequenced input: ileal tissue. The receptors stem from an adult with Crohn's disease.

The rearrangement uses TRBV7-9 and TRBJ2-1, with D unresolved. Germline V gene sequence: CDR1 SEHNR, CDR2 FQNEAQ (reference sequence). This CDR3 comprises 17 residues. V lost 1 base to trimming and J lost 0 bases, with 13 bases between them. The CDR3 nucleotides are TGTGCCAGCAGCTTAGACCTTACTCTATCCTCCTACAATGAGCAGTTCTTC. The encoded protein is CASSLDLTLSSYNEQFF.

The chain has TRBV19 and TRBJ1-2; TRBD1 aligns across 7 bases. The ends lost 3 bases at V and 8 bases at J; junction bases unmatched: 18. Germline V gives CDR1 LNHDA, CDR2 SQIVND (reference sequence). The CDR3 runs 17 residues. In DNA form, the CDR3 reads TGTGCCAGTAGTATTAGTGGGACAGCGGCGGATTTAATAGGCTACACCTTC. Amino acid sequence: CASSISGTAADLIGYTF.

This chain joins TRBV19 and TRBJ1-1; tentatively, D is TRBD1 (5 bases). V lost 3 bases, J lost 1 base, and 12 bases lay in between. This CDR3 is 15 amino acids long. The germline V gene encodes CDR1 LNHDA and CDR2 SQIVND (reference sequence). DNA for the CDR3: TGTGCCAGTAGTATTCTGCGGCAGGGGAACACTGAAGCTTTCTTT. It specifies CASSILRQGNTEAFF.

This clone was found a few times. V is TRBV30 and J is TRBJ1-6; 7 nucleotides agree with TRBD1. CDR3 length: 14 amino acids. V lost 1 base, J lost 5 bases, and 2 bases stayed unmatched. CDR1 GTSNPN and CDR2 SVGIG come from the germline V gene (reference sequence). CDR3 nucleotide sequence: TGTGCCTGGAGTGCCGGACAGGATAATTCACCCCTCCACTTT. Amino acid sequence: CAWSAGQDNSPLHF.

This clone showed up just once. V usage is TRBV9 and J usage is TRBJ1-1; a possible D gene is TRBD1 (6 bases). This CDR3 region has 17 residues. Trimming pared 0 bases from V and 12 bases from J, leaving 27 bases between. Germline-derived CDR1 and CDR2 are SGDLS and YYNGEE. CDR3 bases: TGTGCCAGCAGCGTAGCTGGGAACCCACGAGTTCAGGGGCATACTTTCTTT. Translated: CASSVAGNPRVQGHTFF.

This chain uses TRBV30 with TRBJ1-5; TRBD1 agrees at 7 bases. Per the germline V gene, CDR1 is GTSNPN and CDR2 is SVGIG (reference sequence). The CDR3 runs to 13 residues. Germline trimming cut 5 bases from V and 4 bases from J; bases unmatched to any gene: 5. The CDR3 loop reads CAWDRERNQPQHF. CDR3 nucleotides: TGTGCCTGGGACAGGGAGAGGAATCAGCCCCAGCATTTT.

This clone turned up a few times. The rearrangement links TRBV4-2 to TRBJ2-7; D remains unclear. CDR3 length equals 14 residues. Looked up from germline, CDR1 is LGHNA and CDR2 is YNFKEQ. V lost 3 bases to trimming and J lost 0 bases, with 9 bases between them. CDR3 DNA: TGTGCCAGCAGCCACGAGCAGGACTCCTACGAGCAGTACTTC. Translated, it gives CASSHEQDSYEQYF.

This rearrangement joins TRBV25-1 to TRBJ1-3, with D unresolved. Trimming removed 1 base at V and 0 bases at J, with 10 bases between. The CDR3 loop spans 16 amino acids. Germline loops: CDR1 MGHDK, CDR2 SYGVNS. The DNA of the CDR3 is TGTGCCAGCAGTGAATTATTCGGCGGCTCTGGAAACACCATATATTTT. Its protein product is CASSELFGGSGNTIYF.

The rearrangement links TRBV30 to TRBJ2-3, with D perhaps matching TRBD2 (6 bases). The ends were cut back, 2 bases at V and 2 bases at J, with 17 bases in the middle. CDR1 GTSNPN and CDR2 SVGIG come from the germline V gene (reference sequence). The CDR3 totals 16 residues. The CDR3 DNA reads TGTGCCTGGAGTACCGGAACGGGGGAAATCACAGATACGCAGTATTTT. Its translation is CAWSTGTGEITDTQYF.

The rearrangement links TRBV4-1 to TRBJ2-6; D is perhaps TRBD1 (6 bases). V dropped 8 bases and J dropped 4 bases, with 12 bases sitting between them. From germline, CDR1 is MGHRA and CDR2 YSYEKL. The CDR3 consists of 14 residues. The CDR3 sequence: CASSRTAGANVLTF. In DNA form, the CDR3 reads TGCGCCAGCTCCAGGACAGCCGGGGCCAACGTCCTGACTTTC.

J is TRBJ2-3 and V is TRBV2; a possible D gene is TRBD2 (6 bases). CDR3 size: 18 residues. Germline assignment: CDR1 SNHLY and CDR2 FYNNEI. V was shortened by 7 bases and J by 1 base, with 24 bases between the two germline ends. CDR3 in DNA: TGTGCCAGCAAGATTAGGGACTGGGTTAAACTACGCACAGATACGCAGTATTTT. The encoded protein is CASKIRDWVKLRTDTQYF.

This chain uses TRBV4-1 with TRBJ2-6; D not certain. Germline CDR1 reads MGHRA; CDR2 reads YSYEKL. The CDR3 spans 15 residues. Trimming left V 0 bases short and J 1 base short, with 4 bases between. CDR3 DNA sequence: TGCGCCAGCAGCCAAGATCGGTCTGGGGCCAACGTCCTGACTTTC. This codes for CASSQDRSGANVLTF.

The V call is TRBV5-6, the J call TRBJ2-3, with 12 bases lining up with TRBD2. The germline gives CDR1 SGHDT, CDR2 YYEEEE. The CDR3 consists of 18 residues. The trim removed 3 bases at V and 6 bases at J, leaving 14 bases unmatched. In nucleotides, the CDR3 is TGTGCCAGCAGCTGGAAAACTGGGACTAGCGGGTTCAGGGATACGCAGTATTTT. Its translation: CASSWKTGTSGFRDTQYF.

The V call is TRBV7-2, the J call TRBJ1-2; D may be TRBD1 (5 bases). CDR1 is SGHTA and CDR2 is FQGNSA in the germline V gene. The CDR3 covers 16 residues. The V end lost 1 base, the J end lost 5 bases, and 17 bases lay between the germline ends. The CDR3 here is CASSLGVWQGGYGYTF. The DNA for the CDR3 is TGTGCCAGCAGCTTAGGGGTGTGGCAGGGAGGGTATGGCTACACCTTC.

This chain uses TRBV7-9 with TRBJ2-1; 7 bases are a match to TRBD2. The germline CDR1 and CDR2 sequences are SEHNR and FQNEAQ (reference sequence). The CDR3 loop spans 13 amino acids. V lost 5 bases, J lost 9 bases, and 7 bases stayed unmatched. The chain's CDR3 is CASSLGGGGEQFF. CDR3 DNA: TGTGCCAGCAGCCTTGGGGGGGGTGGTGAGCAGTTCTTC.

This chain joins TRBV28 and TRBJ1-1; TRBD1 might be the D (5 bases). Germline-derived CDR1 and CDR2 are MDHEN and SYDVKM. Trimming left V 7 bases short and J 1 base short, with 13 bases between. The CDR3 runs to 14 residues. CDR3 protein: CASTLQVRNTEAFF. CDR3 nucleotide sequence: TGTGCCAGCACCTTACAGGTGAGGAACACTGAAGCTTTCTTT.